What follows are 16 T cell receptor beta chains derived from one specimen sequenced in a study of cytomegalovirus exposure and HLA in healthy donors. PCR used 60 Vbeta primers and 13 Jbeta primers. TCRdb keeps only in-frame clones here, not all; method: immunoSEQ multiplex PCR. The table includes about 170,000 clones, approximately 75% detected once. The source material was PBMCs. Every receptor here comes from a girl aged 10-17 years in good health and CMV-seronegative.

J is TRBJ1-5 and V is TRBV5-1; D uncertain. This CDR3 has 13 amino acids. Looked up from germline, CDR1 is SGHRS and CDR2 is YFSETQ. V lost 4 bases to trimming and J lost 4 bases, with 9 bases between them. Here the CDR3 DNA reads TGCGCCAGCAGCCCCGGGGATAATCAGCCCCAGCATTTT. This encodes CASSPGDNQPQHF.

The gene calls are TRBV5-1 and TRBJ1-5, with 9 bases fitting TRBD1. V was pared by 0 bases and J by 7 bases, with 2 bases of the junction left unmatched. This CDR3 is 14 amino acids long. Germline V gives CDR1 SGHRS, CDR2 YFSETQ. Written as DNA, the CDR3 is TGCGCCAGCAGCTTGGGACAGGGGGAACAGCCCCAGCATTTT. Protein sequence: CASSLGQGEQPQHF. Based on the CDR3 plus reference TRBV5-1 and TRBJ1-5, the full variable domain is KAGVTQTPRYLIKTRGQQVTLSCSPISGHRSVSWYQQTPGQGLQFLFEYFSETQRNKGNFPGRFSGRQFSNSRSEMNVSTLELGDSALYLCASSLGQGEQPQHFGDGTRLSIL.

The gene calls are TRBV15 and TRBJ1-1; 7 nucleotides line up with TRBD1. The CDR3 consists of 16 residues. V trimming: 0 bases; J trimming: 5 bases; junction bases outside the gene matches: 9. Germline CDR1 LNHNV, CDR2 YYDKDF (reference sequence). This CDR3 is CATSRDSITGETEAFF. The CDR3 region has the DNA TGTGCCACCAGCAGAGATTCCATAACAGGGGAAACTGAAGCTTTCTTT.

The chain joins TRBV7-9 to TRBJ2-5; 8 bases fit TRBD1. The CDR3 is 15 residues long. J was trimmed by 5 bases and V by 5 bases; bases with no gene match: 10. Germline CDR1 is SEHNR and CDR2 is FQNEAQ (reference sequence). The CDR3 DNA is TGTGCCAGCAGCCGCGCGCGGACAGGGTCGGAGACCCAGTACTTC. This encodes CASSRARTGSETQYF.

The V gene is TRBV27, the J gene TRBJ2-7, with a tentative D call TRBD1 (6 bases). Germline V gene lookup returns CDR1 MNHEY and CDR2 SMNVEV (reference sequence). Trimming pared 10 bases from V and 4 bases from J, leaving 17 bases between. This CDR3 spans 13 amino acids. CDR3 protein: CATANRASYEQYF. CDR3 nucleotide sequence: TGTGCCACCGCAAACAGGGCTTCATACGAGCAGTACTTC.

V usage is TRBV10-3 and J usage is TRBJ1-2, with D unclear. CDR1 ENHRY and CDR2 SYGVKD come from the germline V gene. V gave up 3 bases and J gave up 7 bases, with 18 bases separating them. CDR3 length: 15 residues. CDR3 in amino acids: CAISDEGRLLRGYTF. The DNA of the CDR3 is TGTGCCATCAGTGACGAGGGCAGGCTACTGCGTGGCTACACCTTC.

CDR3 sequence (DNA): TGTGCCACCAGCAGCCTAGACAGGGGTAGAGAATATGAGCAGTTCTTC. As protein: CATSSLDRGREYEQFF. The gene calls are TRBV15 and TRBJ2-1; TRBD1 matches 8 bases. The germline CDR1 and CDR2 sequences are LNHNV and YYDKDF (reference sequence). The CDR3 has 16 residues. J was trimmed by 8 bases and V by 3 bases; bases with no gene match: 12.

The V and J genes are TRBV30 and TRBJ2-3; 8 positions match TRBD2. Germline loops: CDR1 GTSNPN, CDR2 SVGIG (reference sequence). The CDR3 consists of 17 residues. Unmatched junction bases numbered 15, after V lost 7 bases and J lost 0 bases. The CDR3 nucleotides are TGTGCCTCCCATAGCGGGGCCGAGCTTTTTAGCACAGATACGCAGTATTTT. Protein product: CASHSGAELFSTDTQYF.

CDR3 coding DNA: TGCGCCAGCAGCTTAGTAGCGGGGGAAGGTTACGAGCAGTACTTC. Translated: CASSLVAGEGYEQYF. The chain joins TRBV5-1 to TRBJ2-7; 9 bases align to TRBD2. Germline trimming cut 2 bases from V and 4 bases from J; bases unmatched to any gene: 7. Germline V gives CDR1 SGHRS, CDR2 YFSETQ. This CDR3 region has 15 residues.

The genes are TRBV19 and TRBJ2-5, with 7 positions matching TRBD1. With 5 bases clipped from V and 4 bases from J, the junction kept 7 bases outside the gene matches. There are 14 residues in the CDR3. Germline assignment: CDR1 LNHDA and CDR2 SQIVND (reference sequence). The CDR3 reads CASSADTGVETQYF. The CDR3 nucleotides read TGTGCCAGTAGTGCGGACACAGGGGTAGAGACCCAGTACTTC.

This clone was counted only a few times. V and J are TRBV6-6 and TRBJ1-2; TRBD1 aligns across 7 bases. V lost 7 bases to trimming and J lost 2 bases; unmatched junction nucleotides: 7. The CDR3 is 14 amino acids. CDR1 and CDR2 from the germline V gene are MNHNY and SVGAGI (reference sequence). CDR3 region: CASNSVQGNYGYTF. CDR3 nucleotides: TGTGCCAGCAACTCGGTACAGGGGAACTATGGCTACACCTTC.

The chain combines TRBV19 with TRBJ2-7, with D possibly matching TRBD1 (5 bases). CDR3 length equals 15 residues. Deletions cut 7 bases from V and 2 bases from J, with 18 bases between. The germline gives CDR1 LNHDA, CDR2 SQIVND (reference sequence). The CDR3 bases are TGTGCCAGTACCCCCACAGGCCAGGTGGCCTACGAGCAGTACTTC. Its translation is CASTPTGQVAYEQYF.

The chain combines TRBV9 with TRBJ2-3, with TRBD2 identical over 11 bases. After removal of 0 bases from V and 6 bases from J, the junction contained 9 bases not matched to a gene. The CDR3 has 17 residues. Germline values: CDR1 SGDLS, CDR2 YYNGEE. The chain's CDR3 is CASSVDTSGGIIDTQYF. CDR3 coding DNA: TGTGCCAGCAGCGTAGATACTAGCGGGGGCATCATTGATACGCAGTATTTT.

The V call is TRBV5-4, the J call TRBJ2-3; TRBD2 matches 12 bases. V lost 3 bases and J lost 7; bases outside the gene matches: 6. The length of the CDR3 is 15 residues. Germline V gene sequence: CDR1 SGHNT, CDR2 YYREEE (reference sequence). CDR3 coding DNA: TGTGCCAGCAGCTCCCTAGCGGGGGGGCCTCATACGCAGTATTTT. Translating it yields CASSSLAGGPHTQYF. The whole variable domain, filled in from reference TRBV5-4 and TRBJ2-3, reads ETGVTQSPTHLIKTRGQQVTLRCSSQSGHNTVSWYQQALGQGPQFIFQYYREEENGRGNFPPRFSGLQFPNYSSELNVNALELDDSALYLCASSSLAGGPHTQYFGPGTRLTVL.

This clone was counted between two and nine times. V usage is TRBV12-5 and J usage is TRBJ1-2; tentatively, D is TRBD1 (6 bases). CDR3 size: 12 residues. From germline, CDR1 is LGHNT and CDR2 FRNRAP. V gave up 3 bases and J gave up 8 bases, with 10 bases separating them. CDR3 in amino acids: CASGLGGEGYTF. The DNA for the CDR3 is TGTGCTAGTGGTTTAGGGGGGGAAGGCTACACCTTC.

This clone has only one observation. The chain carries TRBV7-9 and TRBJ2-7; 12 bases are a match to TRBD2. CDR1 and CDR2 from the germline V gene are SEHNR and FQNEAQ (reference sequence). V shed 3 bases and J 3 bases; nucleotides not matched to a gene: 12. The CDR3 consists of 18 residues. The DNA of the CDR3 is TGTGCCAGCAGCTTCAGTGCAGGTAGACTAGCGGGGGACTACGAGCAGTACTTC. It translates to CASSFSAGRLAGDYEQYF.